Here is one TCR beta chain with its context. This record belongs to a study of blood T cell repertoires in COVID-19. The CDR3 is made up of 16 amino acids. J lost 1 base, V lost 0 bases, and 4 bases had no gene match. Data came from immunoSEQ multiplex PCR; TCRdb stores just in-frame clones and leaves some out. The sample carries a few hundred thousand clones, around 89% recorded once. This sequence joins TRBV5-3 and TRBJ1-1, with 9 bases matching TRBD1. TRBV5-3 carries the ORF label, with uncertain function. This TCR was sampled from a woman aged 50 to 65 with COVID-19, enrolled during active disease. The material sequenced was peripheral blood. The CDR3, as DNA: TGTGCCAGAAGCTTGGGAGTGACAGGGGGGAACACTGAAGCTTTCTTT. It codes for CARSLGVTGGNTEAFF.